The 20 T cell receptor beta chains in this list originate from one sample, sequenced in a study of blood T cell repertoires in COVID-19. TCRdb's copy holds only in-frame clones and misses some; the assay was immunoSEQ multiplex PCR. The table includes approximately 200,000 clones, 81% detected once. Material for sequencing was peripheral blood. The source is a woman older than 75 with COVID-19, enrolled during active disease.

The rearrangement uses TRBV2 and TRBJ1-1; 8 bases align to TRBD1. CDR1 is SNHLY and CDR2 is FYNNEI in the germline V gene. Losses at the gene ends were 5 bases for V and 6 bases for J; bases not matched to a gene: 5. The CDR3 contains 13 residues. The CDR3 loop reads CASSQDRASEAFF. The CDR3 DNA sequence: TGTGCCAGCAGTCAGGACAGGGCATCTGAAGCTTTCTTT. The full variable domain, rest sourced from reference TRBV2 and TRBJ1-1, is EPEVTQTPSHQVTQMGQEVILRCVPISNHLYFYWYRQILGQKVEFLVSFYNNEISEKSEIFDDQFSVERPDGSNFTLKIRSTKLEDSAMYFCASSQDRASEAFFGQGTRLTVV.

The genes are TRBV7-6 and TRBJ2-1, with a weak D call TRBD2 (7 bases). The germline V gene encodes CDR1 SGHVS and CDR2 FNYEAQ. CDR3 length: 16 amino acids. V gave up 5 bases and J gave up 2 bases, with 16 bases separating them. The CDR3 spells CASSIGSGGPYNEQFF. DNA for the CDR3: TGTGCCAGCAGCATAGGCTCGGGGGGCCCCTACAATGAGCAGTTCTTC. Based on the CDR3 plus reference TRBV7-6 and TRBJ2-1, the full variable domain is GAGVSQSPRYKVTKRGQDVALRCDPISGHVSLYWYRQALGQGPEFLTYFNYEAQQDKSGLPNDRFSAERPEGSISTLTIQRTEQRDSAMYRCASSIGSGGPYNEQFFGPGTRLTVL.

CDR3 DNA: TGTGCCACCAGGGACTTTGGAAACACCATATATTTT. It specifies CATRDFGNTIYF. This sequence joins TRBV15 and TRBJ1-3, with D uncertain. The CDR3 is 12 amino acids. Looked up from germline, CDR1 is LNHNV and CDR2 is YYDKDF (reference sequence). V was shortened by 6 bases and J by 3 bases, with 6 bases between the two germline ends. Complete variable domain (other parts from reference TRBV15 and TRBJ1-3): DAMVIQNPRYQVTQFGKPVTLSCSQTLNHNVMYWYQQKSSQAPKLLFHYYDKDFNNEADTPDNFQSRRPNTSFCFLDIRSPGLGDTAMYLCATRDFGNTIYFGEGSWLTVV.

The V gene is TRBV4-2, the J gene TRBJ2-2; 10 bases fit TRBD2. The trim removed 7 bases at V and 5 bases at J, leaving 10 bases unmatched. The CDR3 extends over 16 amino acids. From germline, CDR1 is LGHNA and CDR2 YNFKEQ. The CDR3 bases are TGTGCCAGCACCGACGGACTAGCGGACATGACCGGGGAGCTGTTTTTT. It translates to CASTDGLADMTGELFF.

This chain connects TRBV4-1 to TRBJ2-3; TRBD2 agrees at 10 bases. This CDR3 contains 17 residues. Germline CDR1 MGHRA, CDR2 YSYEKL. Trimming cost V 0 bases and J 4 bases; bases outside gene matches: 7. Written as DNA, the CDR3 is TGCGCCAGCAGCCAAGATAGTGAGCGGGGGGGCCCAGATACGCAGTATTTT. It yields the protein CASSQDSERGGPDTQYF.

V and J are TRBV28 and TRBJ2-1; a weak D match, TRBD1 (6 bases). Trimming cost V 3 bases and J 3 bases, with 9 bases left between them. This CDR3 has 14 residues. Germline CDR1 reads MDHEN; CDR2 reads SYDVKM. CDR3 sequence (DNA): TGTGCCAGCAGTTTCGCACAGGGCTACAATGAGCAGTTCTTC. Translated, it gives CASSFAQGYNEQFF.

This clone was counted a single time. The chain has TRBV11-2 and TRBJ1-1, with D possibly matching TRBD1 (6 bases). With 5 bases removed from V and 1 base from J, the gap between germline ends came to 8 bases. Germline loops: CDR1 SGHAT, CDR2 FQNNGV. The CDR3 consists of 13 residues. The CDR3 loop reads CASSVQGNTEAFF. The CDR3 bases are TGTGCCAGCAGCGTACAGGGGAACACTGAAGCTTTCTTT.

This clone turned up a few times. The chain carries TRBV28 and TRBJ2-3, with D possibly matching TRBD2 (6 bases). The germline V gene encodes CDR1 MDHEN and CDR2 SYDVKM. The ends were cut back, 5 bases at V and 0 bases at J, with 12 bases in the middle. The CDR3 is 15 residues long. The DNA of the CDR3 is TGTGCCAGCAGTGGGACGGGGGAAAGCACAGATACGCAGTATTTT. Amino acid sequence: CASSGTGESTDTQYF.

The CDR3 sequence: CASSPTRASGEVEQFF. The CDR3 nucleotides are TGTGCCAGCAGCCCCACCCGGGCTAGCGGGGAGGTTGAGCAGTTCTTC. The genes are TRBV11-3 and TRBJ2-1; TRBD2 aligns across 9 bases. The V gene's germline CDR1 is SGHNT and CDR2 YENEEA. CDR3 length: 16 residues. V shed 5 bases, J shed 9 bases, and the junction held 14 bases outside the gene matches.

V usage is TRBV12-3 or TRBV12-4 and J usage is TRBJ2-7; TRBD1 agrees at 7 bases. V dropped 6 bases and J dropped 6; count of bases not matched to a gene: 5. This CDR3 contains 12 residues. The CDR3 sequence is CASSQGVREQYF. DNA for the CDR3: TGTGCCAGCAGCCAGGGGGTCCGCGAGCAGTACTTC.

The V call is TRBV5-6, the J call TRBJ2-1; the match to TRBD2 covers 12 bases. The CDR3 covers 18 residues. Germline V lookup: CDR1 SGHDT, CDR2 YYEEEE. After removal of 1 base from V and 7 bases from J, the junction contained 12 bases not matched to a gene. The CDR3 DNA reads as TGTGCCAGCAGCTTGCCCCTACTAGCGGGAGGTTTAACGAATGAGCAGTTCTTC. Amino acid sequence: CASSLPLLAGGLTNEQFF.

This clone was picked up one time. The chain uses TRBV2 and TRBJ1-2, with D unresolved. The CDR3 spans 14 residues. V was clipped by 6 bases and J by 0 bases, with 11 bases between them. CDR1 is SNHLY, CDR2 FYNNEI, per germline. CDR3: CASSQTAANYGYTF. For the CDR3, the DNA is TGTGCCAGCAGCCAGACGGCGGCTAACTATGGCTACACCTTC. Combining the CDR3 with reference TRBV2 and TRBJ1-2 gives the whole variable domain EPEVTQTPSHQVTQMGQEVILRCVPISNHLYFYWYRQILGQKVEFLVSFYNNEISEKSEIFDDQFSVERPDGSNFTLKIRSTKLEDSAMYFCASSQTAANYGYTFGSGTRLTVV.

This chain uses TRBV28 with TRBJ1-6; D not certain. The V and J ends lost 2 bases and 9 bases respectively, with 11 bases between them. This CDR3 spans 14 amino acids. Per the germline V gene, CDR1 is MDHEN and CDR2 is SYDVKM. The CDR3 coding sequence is TGTGCCAGCAGTTTACTTCCCCGGGGTTCACCCCTCCACTTT. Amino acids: CASSLLPRGSPLHF.

The CDR3, as DNA: TGCGCCAGCAGCCAAGGACTAGCGGCTCGCTACGAGCAGTACTTC. Its translation: CASSQGLAARYEQYF. The rearrangement links TRBV4-1 to TRBJ2-7; 9 bases map to TRBD2. After removal of 1 base from V and 3 bases from J, the junction contained 4 bases not matched to a gene. CDR1 is MGHRA, CDR2 YSYEKL, per germline. This CDR3 contains 15 residues.

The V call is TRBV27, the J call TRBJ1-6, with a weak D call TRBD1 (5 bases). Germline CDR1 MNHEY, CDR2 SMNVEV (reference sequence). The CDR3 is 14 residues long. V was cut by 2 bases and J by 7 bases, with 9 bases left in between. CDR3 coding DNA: TGTGCCAGCAGTTTAGTGGCAGGGAATTCACCCCTCCACTTT. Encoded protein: CASSLVAGNSPLHF.

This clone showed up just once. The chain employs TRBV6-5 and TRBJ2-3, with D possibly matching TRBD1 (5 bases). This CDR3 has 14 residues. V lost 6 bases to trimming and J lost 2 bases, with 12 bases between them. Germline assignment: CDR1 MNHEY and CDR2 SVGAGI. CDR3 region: CASRTGYLTDTQYF. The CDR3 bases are TGTGCCAGCAGAACAGGATACCTCACAGATACGCAGTATTTT.

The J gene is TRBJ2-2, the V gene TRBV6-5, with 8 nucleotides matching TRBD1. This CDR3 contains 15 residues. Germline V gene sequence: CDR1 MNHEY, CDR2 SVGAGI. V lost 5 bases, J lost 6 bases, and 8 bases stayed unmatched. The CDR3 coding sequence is TGTGCCAGCAGTCCCGGGACAGGTACCGCCGGGGAGCTGTTTTTT. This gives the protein CASSPGTGTAGELFF.

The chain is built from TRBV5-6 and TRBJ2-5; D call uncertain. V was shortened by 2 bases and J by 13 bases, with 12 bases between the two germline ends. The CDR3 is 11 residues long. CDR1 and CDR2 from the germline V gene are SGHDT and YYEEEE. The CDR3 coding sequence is TGTGCCAGCAGCTTCCTGGCGGTCAGGTACTTC. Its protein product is CASSFLAVRYF.

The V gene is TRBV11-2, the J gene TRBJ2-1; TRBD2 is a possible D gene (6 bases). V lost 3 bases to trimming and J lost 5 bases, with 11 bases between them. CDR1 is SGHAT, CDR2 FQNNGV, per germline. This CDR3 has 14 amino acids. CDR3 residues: CASSFGTRNNEQFF. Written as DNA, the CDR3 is TGTGCCAGCAGCTTCGGGACTCGGAACAATGAGCAGTTCTTC.

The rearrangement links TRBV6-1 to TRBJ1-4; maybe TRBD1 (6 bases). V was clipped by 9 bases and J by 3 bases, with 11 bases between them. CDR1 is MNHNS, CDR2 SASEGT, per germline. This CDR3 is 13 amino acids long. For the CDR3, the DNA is TGTGCCAGTCGGGACAAGCCTAATGAAAAACTGTTTTTT. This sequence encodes CASRDKPNEKLFF.